This T cell receptor beta chain came from a study of T cells after posttransplantation cyclophosphamide. Trimming cost V 4 bases and J 6 bases, with 7 bases left between them. Germline V lookup: CDR1 MNHEY, CDR2 SVGAGI. This CDR3 comprises 13 residues. Generated by immunoSEQ multiplex PCR, the TCRdb table keeps only in-frame clones and is missing some. Recorded here are some 46,000 clones, none singletons. The chain links TRBV6-5 to TRBJ1-6; D is uncertain. This clonotype was sampled from a man aged 35 to 55 in good health, CMV-negative, and a related stem cell transplant donor. The sample was PBMCs. CDR3 in amino acids: CASSSPSNSPLHF. CDR3 nucleotide sequence: TGTGCCAGCAGTTCGCCCAGTAATTCACCCCTCCACTTT.